This T cell receptor beta chain emerged from a study of human T cells and chemical hapten exposure. Across the study: Once 0.01% DPC had been applied to the upper back by patch test, readings were taken at 6 days. Study outcomes and limitations: Donors had alopecia, so their immune response may differ from healthy people's. Clustering by CDR3 similarity yielded significantly more large clusters from expanded TCRs than controls.

Described time point: pre-sensitization, week 0. As for treatment: therapeutic diphenylcyclopropenone sensitization with weekly scalp DPC. Each patch-test visit's blood sample preceded patch application. The germline gives CDR1 DFQATT, CDR2 SNEGSKA (reference sequence). There are 14 residues in the CDR3. Trimming took off 1 base at V and 2 bases at J, with 9 bases between the two ends. Each CDR3 protein gets one entry after TCRdb re-called the RACE reads with MiXCR. Here the sample spans around 95,000 distinct CDR3 sequences, 10% to 13% being singletons. This clonotype was seen ten or more times. Its antigen is not known.

Specimen: whole blood, collected in connection with sensitization to the hapten diphenylcyclopropenone (DPC). This sequence was found in a woman aged 55-75 years with alopecia areata. Some clones in this sample may be carry-over from other donors' samples. V and J are TRBV20-1 and TRBJ1-5; tentative D call: TRBD1 (6 bases). The CDR3 loop is CSARGAGGNQPQHF. CDR3 nucleotides: TGCAGTGCTAGAGGTGCAGGGGGCAATCAGCCCCAGCATTTT.